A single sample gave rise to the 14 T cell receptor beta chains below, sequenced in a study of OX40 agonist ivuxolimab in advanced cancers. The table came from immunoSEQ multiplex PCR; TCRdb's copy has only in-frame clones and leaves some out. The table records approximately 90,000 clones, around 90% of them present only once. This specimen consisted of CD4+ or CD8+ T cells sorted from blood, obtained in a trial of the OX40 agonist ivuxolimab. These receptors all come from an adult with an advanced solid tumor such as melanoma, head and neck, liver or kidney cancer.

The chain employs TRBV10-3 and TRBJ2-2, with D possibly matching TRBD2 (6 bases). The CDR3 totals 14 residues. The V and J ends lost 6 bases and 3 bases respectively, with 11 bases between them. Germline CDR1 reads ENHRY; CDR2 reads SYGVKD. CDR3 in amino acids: CAIRLAFHTGELFF. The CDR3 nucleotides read TGTGCCATCAGACTAGCCTTCCACACCGGGGAGCTGTTTTTT.

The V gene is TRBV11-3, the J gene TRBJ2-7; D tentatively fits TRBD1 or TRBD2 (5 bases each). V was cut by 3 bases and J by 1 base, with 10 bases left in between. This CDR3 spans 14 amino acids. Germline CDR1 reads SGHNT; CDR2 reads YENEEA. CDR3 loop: CASSFLGASYEQYF. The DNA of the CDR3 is TGTGCCAGCAGCTTTCTCGGGGCTTCCTACGAGCAGTACTTC.

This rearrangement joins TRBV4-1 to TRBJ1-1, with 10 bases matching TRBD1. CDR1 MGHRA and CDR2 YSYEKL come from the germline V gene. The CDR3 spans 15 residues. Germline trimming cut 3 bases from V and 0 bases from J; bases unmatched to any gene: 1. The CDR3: CASSQDRGVNTEAFF. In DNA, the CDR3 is TGCGCCAGCAGCCAGGACAGGGGGGTGAACACTGAAGCTTTCTTT.

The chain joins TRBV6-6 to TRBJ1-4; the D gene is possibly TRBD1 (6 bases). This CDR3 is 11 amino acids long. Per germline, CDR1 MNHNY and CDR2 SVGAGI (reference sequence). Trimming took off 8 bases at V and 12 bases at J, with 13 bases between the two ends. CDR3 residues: CASGPYRELFF. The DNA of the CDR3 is TGTGCCAGCGGACCATACAGGGAACTGTTTTTT.

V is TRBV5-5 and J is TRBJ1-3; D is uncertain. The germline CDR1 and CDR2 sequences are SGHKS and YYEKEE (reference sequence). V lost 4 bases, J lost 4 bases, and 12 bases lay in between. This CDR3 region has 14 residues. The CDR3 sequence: CASSPLRGGNTIYF. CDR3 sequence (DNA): TGTGCCAGCAGCCCACTCCGGGGAGGAAACACCATATATTTT.

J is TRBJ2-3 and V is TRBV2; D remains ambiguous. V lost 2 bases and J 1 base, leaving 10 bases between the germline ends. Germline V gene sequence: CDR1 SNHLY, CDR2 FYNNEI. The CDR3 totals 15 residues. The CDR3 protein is CASSEMRVGTDTQYF. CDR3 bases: TGTGCCAGCAGTGAAATGAGAGTTGGCACAGATACGCAGTATTTT.

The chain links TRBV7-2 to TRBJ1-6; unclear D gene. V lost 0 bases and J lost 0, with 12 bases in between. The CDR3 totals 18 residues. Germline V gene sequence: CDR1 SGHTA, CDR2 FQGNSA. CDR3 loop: CASSLARPYSSYNSPLHF. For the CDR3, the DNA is TGTGCCAGCAGCTTAGCGAGACCGTATAGCTCCTATAATTCACCCCTCCACTTT.

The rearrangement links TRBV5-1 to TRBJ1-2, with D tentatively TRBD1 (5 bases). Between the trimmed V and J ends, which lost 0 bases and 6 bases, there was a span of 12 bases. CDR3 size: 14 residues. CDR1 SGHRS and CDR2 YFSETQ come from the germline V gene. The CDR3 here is CASSLGQGVDGYTF. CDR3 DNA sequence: TGCGCCAGCAGCTTGGGGCAGGGTGTTGATGGCTACACCTTC.

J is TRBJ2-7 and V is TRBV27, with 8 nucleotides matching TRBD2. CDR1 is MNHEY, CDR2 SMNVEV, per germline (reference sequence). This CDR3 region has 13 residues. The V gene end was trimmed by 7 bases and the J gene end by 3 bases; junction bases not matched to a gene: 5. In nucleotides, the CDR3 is TGTGCCAGCAAACTAGCGGAAAACTACGAGCAGTACTTC. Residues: CASKLAENYEQYF.

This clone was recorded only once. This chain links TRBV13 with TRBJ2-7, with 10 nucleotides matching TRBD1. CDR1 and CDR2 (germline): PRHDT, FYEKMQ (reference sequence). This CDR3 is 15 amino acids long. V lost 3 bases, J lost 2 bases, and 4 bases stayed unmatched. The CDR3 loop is CASSFRGQGPYEQYF. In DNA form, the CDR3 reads TGTGCCAGCAGCTTCAGGGGACAGGGGCCCTACGAGCAGTACTTC.

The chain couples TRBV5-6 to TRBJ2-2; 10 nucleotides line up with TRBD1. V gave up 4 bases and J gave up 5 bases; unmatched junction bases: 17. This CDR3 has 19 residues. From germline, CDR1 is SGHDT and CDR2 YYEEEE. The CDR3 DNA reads TGTGCCAGCAGCGCCCGGGACAGGGGTCGGGGCTCACCTACCGGGGAGCTGTTTTTT. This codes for CASSARDRGRGSPTGELFF.

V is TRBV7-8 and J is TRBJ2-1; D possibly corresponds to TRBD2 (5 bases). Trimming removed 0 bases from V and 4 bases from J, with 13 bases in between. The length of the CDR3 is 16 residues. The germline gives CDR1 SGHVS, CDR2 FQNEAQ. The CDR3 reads CASSLAPSGPYNEQFF. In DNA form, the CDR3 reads TGTGCCAGCAGCTTAGCGCCCAGCGGACCATACAATGAGCAGTTCTTC.

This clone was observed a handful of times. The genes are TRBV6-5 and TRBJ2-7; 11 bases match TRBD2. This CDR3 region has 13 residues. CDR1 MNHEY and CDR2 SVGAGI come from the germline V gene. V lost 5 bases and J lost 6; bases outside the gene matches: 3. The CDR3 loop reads CASSPGLAGEQYF. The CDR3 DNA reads TGTGCCAGCAGTCCCGGACTAGCGGGCGAGCAGTACTTC.

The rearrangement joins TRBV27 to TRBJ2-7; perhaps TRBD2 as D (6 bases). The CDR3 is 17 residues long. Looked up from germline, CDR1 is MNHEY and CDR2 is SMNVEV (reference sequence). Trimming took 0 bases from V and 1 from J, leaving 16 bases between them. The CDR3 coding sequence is TGTGCCAGCAGTTTATCAGCGGGCGGGGCCCTATCCTACGAGCAGTACTTC. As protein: CASSLSAGGALSYEQYF.